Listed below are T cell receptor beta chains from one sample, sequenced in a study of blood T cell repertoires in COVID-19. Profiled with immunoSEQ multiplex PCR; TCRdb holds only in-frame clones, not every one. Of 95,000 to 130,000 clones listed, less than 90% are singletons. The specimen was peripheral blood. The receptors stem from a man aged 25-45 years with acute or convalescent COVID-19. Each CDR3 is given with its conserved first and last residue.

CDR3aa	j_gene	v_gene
CASSPGGAYEKLFF	TRBJ1-4	TRBV18
CASSYSGTGGNGYTF	TRBJ1-2	TRBV6-5
CAWSTGERTEAFF	TRBJ1-1	TRBV30
CASSGTGGSYEQYF	TRBJ2-7	TRBV5-5
CASSVEDRDNSPLHF	TRBJ1-6	TRBV19
CASSFQGDTQYF	TRBJ2-3	TRBV5-1
CASSPQEGAYGYTF	TRBJ1-2	TRBV5-1
CSATAGGGSTEAFF	TRBJ1-1	TRBV29-1
CASGTGGNTEAFF	TRBJ1-1	TRBV12-3/TRBV12-4
CAGSQGALSTDTQYF	TRBJ2-3	TRBV7-9
CASRYLGTDGQFF	TRBJ2-1	TRBV5-8
CASSLSYRTEAFF	TRBJ1-1	TRBV27
CASSRDSHLEKLFF	TRBJ1-4	TRBV5-4
CASSIGITEKLFF	TRBJ1-4	TRBV19
CASSLRGSGELFF	TRBJ2-2	TRBV27
CASSHTRDRGFPNYGYTF	TRBJ1-2	TRBV6-6
CASSPGQGRSYEQYF	TRBJ2-7	TRBV6-5
CASREGQNTGELFF	TRBJ2-2	TRBV2
CASSVAFAGGTGNTIYF	TRBJ1-3	TRBV9
CASSVEAEYLAGYTF	TRBJ1-2	TRBV9
CASRPTGNYNEQFF	TRBJ2-1	TRBV2
CASSESGRGEAFF	TRBJ1-1	TRBV2
CASSRRTDNYGYTF	TRBJ1-2	TRBV4-3
CASSLTGAGSVYGYTF	TRBJ1-2	TRBV7-9
CASSVQGAYLETQYF	TRBJ2-5	TRBV9
CASSYVGYSGNTIYF	TRBJ1-3	TRBV6-6
CASSLNRELVGYTF	TRBJ1-2	TRBV7-9
CASSLRAGVGETQYF	TRBJ2-5	TRBV7-3
CASRWGGTNYGYTF	TRBJ1-2	TRBV5-1
CASSPRPTSGSGETQYF	TRBJ2-5	TRBV18
CASSNGTPNTEAFF	TRBJ1-1	TRBV6-5
CASSLEQGWREGPYNEQFF	TRBJ2-1	TRBV7-9
CASSAYDREAFF	TRBJ1-1	TRBV9
CASSQDTGERYGYTF	TRBJ1-2	TRBV4-1
CASSYSQFYGYTF	TRBJ1-2	TRBV6-5
CASSAGLAAYTDTQYF	TRBJ2-3	TRBV7-9
CASSLEGARQNEQFF	TRBJ2-1	TRBV5-5
CASSLSGGTGQFF	TRBJ2-1	TRBV27
CASSLGGQGTYEQYF	TRBJ2-7	TRBV13
CASSQGASGGNEQFF	TRBJ2-1	TRBV4-3
CASSQRQGIKAFF	TRBJ1-1	TRBV11-2
CASSPQGHAGNTIYF	TRBJ1-3	TRBV6-5
CASTETGGSYEQYF	TRBJ2-7	TRBV9
CASGAGGPRQFF	TRBJ2-1	TRBV6-4
CASSWVGGGTDTQYF	TRBJ2-3	TRBV7-2
CASSPTANYGYTF	TRBJ1-2	TRBV12-3/TRBV12-4
CASSVVGTGRMGETQYF	TRBJ2-5	TRBV9
CASSDVGIQAQPQHF	TRBJ1-5	TRBV6-1
CASSDSGGDEQFF	TRBJ2-1	TRBV6-4
CASSSAGGPKDTQYF	TRBJ2-3	TRBV5-6
CAIGLAGGHEQFF	TRBJ2-1	TRBV10-3
CASSTRSDTEAFF	TRBJ1-1	TRBV6-5
CASSQTEGSGNTIYF	TRBJ1-3	TRBV3-1/TRBV3-2
CASSQDWTREANVLTF	TRBJ2-6	TRBV3-1/TRBV3-2
CASSGMTLVSEKLFF	TRBJ1-4	TRBV2
CASSLLGSDSGNTIYF	TRBJ1-3	TRBV5-6
CAWSTRTGTTSAYGYTF	TRBJ1-2	TRBV30
CACHRDRELGGYTF	TRBJ1-2	TRBV30